The 7 T cell receptor beta chains in this list originate from one sample, sequenced in a study of OX40 agonist ivuxolimab in advanced cancers. Receptor libraries were prepared by the immunoSEQ multiplex PCR assay. What TCRdb holds here is the immuneACCESS table cut down to in-frame rearrangements. Part of the clones is not present; checked against another copy, under half of the missing clones reflect an unresolved V gene, and the others are unexplained. This sample lists 28,000 or so clones; 80% to 85% were detected once. The ten largest clones represent 22% of the sample. The sequencing here drew on CD4+ or CD8+ T cells sorted from blood, taken in a trial of the OX40 agonist ivuxolimab. The receptors here all came from an adult with an advanced solid tumor such as melanoma, head and neck, liver or kidney cancer.

The J gene is TRBJ1-1, the V gene TRBV5-6; D remains unclear. Germline V CDR1 and CDR2: SGHDT, YYEEEE. Trimming cost V 4 bases and J 8 bases, with 15 bases left between them. The CDR3 loop spans 13 amino acids. The chain's CDR3 is CASSERHEEEAFF. The CDR3 coding sequence is TGTGCCAGCAGCGAAAGACATGAAGAAGAAGCTTTCTTT.

J is TRBJ1-2 and V is TRBV29-1, with 11 positions matching TRBD1. Trimming at V came to 1 base and at J to 5 bases, leaving 3 bases not matched to a gene. This CDR3 contains 14 residues. Per the germline V gene, CDR1 is SQVTM and CDR2 is ANQGSEA. The CDR3 DNA sequence: TGCAGCGTTGAAGGGACAGGGGGCTTGTATGGCTACACCTTC. This encodes CSVEGTGGLYGYTF.

The rearrangement uses TRBV19 and TRBJ1-5, with D tentatively TRBD1 (6 bases). The V end lost 2 bases, the J end lost 2 bases, and 13 bases lay between the germline ends. The CDR3 is 16 amino acids. Germline V gene lookup returns CDR1 LNHDA and CDR2 SQIVND (reference sequence). In DNA form, the CDR3 reads TGTGCCAGTAGTATAAAGTGGGGGCATGGCAATCAGCCCCAGCATTTT. Its protein product is CASSIKWGHGNQPQHF.

The chain combines TRBV5-6 with TRBJ2-3; D gene uncertain. The CDR3 length is 13 residues. Trimming pared 1 base from V and 6 bases from J, leaving 9 bases between. CDR1 is SGHDT and CDR2 is YYEEEE in the germline V gene. CDR3 loop: CASSLFWKDTQYF. The CDR3 coding sequence is TGTGCCAGCAGCTTGTTTTGGAAGGATACGCAGTATTTT.

The chain combines TRBV7-6 with TRBJ2-6, with D possibly matching TRBD1 (5 bases). The ends were cut back, 5 bases at V and 3 bases at J, with 14 bases in the middle. The CDR3 totals 16 residues. Per germline, CDR1 SGHVS and CDR2 FNYEAQ. The CDR3 DNA sequence: TGTGCCAGCAGCCCCGCGAAGGGGATTGGGGCCAACGTCCTGACTTTC. Its translation: CASSPAKGIGANVLTF. Full variable domain (remainder filled in from reference TRBV7-6 and TRBJ2-6): GAGVSQSPRYKVTKRGQDVALRCDPISGHVSLYWYRQALGQGPEFLTYFNYEAQQDKSGLPNDRFSAERPEGSISTLTIQRTEQRDSAMYRCASSPAKGIGANVLTFGAGSRLTVL.

The chain is built from TRBV7-2 and TRBJ2-7; unclear D gene. Germline V CDR1 and CDR2: SGHTA, FQGNSA. V gave up 2 bases and J gave up 2 bases, with 16 bases separating them. The CDR3 is 16 residues long. The DNA of the CDR3 is TGTGCCAGCAGCTTAATCGGAGAGCCTGCGCCCTACGAGCAGTACTTC. This gives the protein CASSLIGEPAPYEQYF.

The rearrangement joins TRBV27 to TRBJ2-7; 8 bases are shared with TRBD2. CDR1 and CDR2 (germline): MNHEY, SMNVEV (reference sequence). This CDR3 is 14 amino acids long. V lost 6 bases to trimming and J lost 2 bases; unmatched junction nucleotides: 6. Here the CDR3 reads CASRVGRGAYEQYF. The CDR3, as DNA: TGTGCCAGCAGGGTGGGGCGGGGGGCCTACGAGCAGTACTTC.